This T cell receptor (beta chain) comes out of a study of a mutant IDH1 vaccine in newly diagnosed glioma. Study information: Patients' prior therapy spanned radiotherapy, temozolomide, or both; most underwent both.

TCRdb's copy holds only in-frame clones and misses some; the assay was immunoSEQ multiplex PCR. Of 85,000 to 100,000 clones in the sample, roughly 75% are singletons; the top ten hold roughly 7%. Trimming stripped 5 bases from V and 1 base from J, with 11 bases between. CDR1 and CDR2 from the germline V gene are LNHNV and YYDKDF (reference sequence). The CDR3 covers 15 residues. Time point denoted: baseline, week 1 (first vaccination visit). Regarding treatment: pre-vaccination baseline after standard-of-care therapy. Donors had new IDH1-mutant astrocytomas of WHO grade 3 or 4 (ATRX-lost). The receptor's source is a man between 40 and 49 years old with glioma. This chain uses TRBV15 with TRBJ2-2; D perhaps matches TRBD1 (6 bases). The sequencing here drew on PBMCs, taken from a glioma patient treated with radiotherapy, temozolomide or both. CDR3 DNA: TGTGCCACCAGCTCGCCGGGACAGAACACCGGGGAGCTGTTTTTT. It specifies CATSSPGQNTGELFF.